Below are 30 T cell receptor beta chains sequenced from a single sample in a study of CD8+ T cells in alopecia areata. Following extraction, RNA underwent reverse transcription to cDNA, which served as the sequencing template. Profiling relied on immunoSEQ multiplex PCR, and the TCRdb table lists in-frame clones only, not all of them. The data hold some 99,000 clones, with 60% to 65% observed a single time. As to treatment: oral pan-JAK inhibitor, 5-10 mg twice daily. Material: CD8+ T cells sorted from blood, obtained at week 4, from a patient treated with tofacitinib. These receptors were collected from a human donor with alopecia areata.

V is TRBV2 and J is TRBJ2-1; D perhaps matches TRBD2 (5 bases). V lost 3 bases and J lost 2, with 14 bases in between. The CDR3 runs to 16 residues. Germline values: CDR1 SNHLY, CDR2 FYNNEI. CDR3 in DNA: TGTGCCAGCAGTGACAGAGCGGCGTACACCTACAATGAGCAGTTCTTC. Residues: CASSDRAAYTYNEQFF.

The chain couples TRBV5-1 to TRBJ2-5; TRBD2 matches 13 bases. The CDR3 has 15 amino acids. Germline values: CDR1 SGHRS, CDR2 YFSETQ. Trimming cost V 6 bases and J 2 bases; bases outside gene matches: 4. The CDR3 region is CASNMGLAGQETQYF. The DNA of the CDR3 is TGCGCCAGCAACATGGGACTAGCGGGACAAGAGACCCAGTACTTC. The full variable domain, in which reference TRBV5-1 and TRBJ2-5 provide the parts outside the CDR3, is KAGVTQTPRYLIKTRGQQVTLSCSPISGHRSVSWYQQTPGQGLQFLFEYFSETQRNKGNFPGRFSGRQFSNSRSEMNVSTLELGDSALYLCASNMGLAGQETQYFGPGTRLLVL.

J is TRBJ2-7 and V is TRBV15, with 10 bases lining up with TRBD2. Germline values: CDR1 LNHNV, CDR2 YYDKDF (reference sequence). The CDR3 contains 16 residues. After removal of 0 bases from V and 5 bases from J, the junction contained 7 bases not matched to a gene. CDR3 DNA sequence: TGTGCCACCAGCAGAGAGGCCGGTCTAGCGGGGGACGAGCAGTACTTC. This translates into CATSREAGLAGDEQYF.

The rearrangement joins TRBV5-6 to TRBJ1-1, with 8 bases aligning to TRBD1. After removal of 4 bases from V and 7 bases from J, the junction contained 12 bases not matched to a gene. Germline values: CDR1 SGHDT, CDR2 YYEEEE. The CDR3 runs to 15 residues. Here the CDR3 DNA reads TGTGCCAGCAGCCTGTCGGACAGGGCTATCTTTGAAGCTTTCTTT. Encoded protein: CASSLSDRAIFEAFF.

This clone was observed a handful of times. The V call is TRBV28, the J call TRBJ2-1; D might be TRBD2 (6 bases). Germline-derived CDR1 and CDR2 are MDHEN and SYDVKM. The germline V and J ends were trimmed by 3 bases and 15 bases, with 18 bases remaining between them. This CDR3 has 13 amino acids. The CDR3 protein is CASSFVISGLAFF. For the CDR3, the DNA is TGTGCCAGCAGTTTTGTCATCTCGGGACTGGCGTTCTTC.

The chain uses TRBV6-5 and TRBJ1-1; D is unclear. CDR1 is MNHEY and CDR2 is SVGAGI in the germline V gene. The germline V and J ends were trimmed by 5 bases and 1 base, with 14 bases remaining between them. The CDR3 extends over 15 amino acids. The CDR3 protein is CASSTSFRQNTEAFF. Written as DNA, the CDR3 is TGTGCCAGCAGTACCTCTTTTCGGCAGAACACTGAAGCTTTCTTT.

The CDR3 nucleotides read TGTGCCACCAGTTTTGCAGGGGCGGAGAGTTCACCCCTCCACTTT. It is translated as CATSFAGAESSPLHF. The genes are TRBV15 and TRBJ1-6, with a weak D call TRBD1 (6 bases). The CDR3 spans 15 residues. Germline lookup yields CDR1 LNHNV and CDR2 YYDKDF (reference sequence). The V end was cut by 6 bases, the J end by 9 bases, with 18 bases between.

The chain recombines TRBV4-1 with TRBJ2-7; 7 positions agree with TRBD1. The V and J ends lost 4 bases and 4 bases, in that order; junction bases with no gene match: 13. The germline V gene encodes CDR1 MGHRA and CDR2 YSYEKL. The CDR3 length is 16 residues. The CDR3 here is CASSLETGSLGYEQYF. CDR3 coding DNA: TGCGCCAGCAGCCTAGAGACAGGGTCTCTAGGTTACGAGCAGTACTTC.

The genes are TRBV7-2 and TRBJ1-2; perhaps TRBD1 as D (5 bases). CDR3 length: 14 amino acids. The V and J ends lost 2 bases and 4 bases respectively, with 11 bases between them. In germline, CDR1 is SGHTA, CDR2 FQGNSA. The CDR3 DNA reads TGTGCCAGCAGCTTATACCAGGGCCTCTATGGCTACACCTTC. Its translation: CASSLYQGLYGYTF.

This clone is categorized as medium-sized (0.01 to 0.1%). This chain uses TRBV18 with TRBJ1-4; D unresolved. The CDR3 totals 14 residues. With 2 bases removed from V and 7 bases from J, the gap between germline ends came to 11 bases. Germline-derived CDR1 and CDR2 are KGHSH and LQKENI. Here the CDR3 reads CASSPESFSEKLFF. The CDR3 DNA sequence: TGTGCCAGCTCACCAGAAAGTTTTAGTGAAAAACTGTTTTTT.

This sequence joins TRBV30 and TRBJ1-1, with D tentatively TRBD1 (5 bases). Germline V gene data show CDR1 as GTSNPN and CDR2 as SVGIG (reference sequence). Trimming removed 1 base from V and 6 bases from J, with 15 bases in between. CDR3 length: 14 amino acids. For the CDR3, the DNA is TGTGCCTGGAGTGCCCGGGGCGGGTTCTCTGAAGCTTTCTTT. This sequence encodes CAWSARGGFSEAFF. Together with reference TRBV30 and TRBJ1-1, the CDR3 gives the full variable domain: SQTIHQWPATLVQPVGSPLSLECTVEGTSNPNLYWYRQAAGRGLQLLFYSVGIGQISSEVPQNLSASRPQDRQFILSSKKLLLSDSGFYLCAWSARGGFSEAFFGQGTRLTVV.

Notes on this clone: This CDR3 is also generated by other DNA sequences in the sample. The V gene is TRBV6-5, the J gene TRBJ2-3; D call uncertain. CDR3 length: 13 residues. Germline CDR1 and CDR2: MNHEY and SVGAGI. The ends were cut back, 2 bases at V and 0 bases at J, with 3 bases in the middle. CDR3 nucleotide sequence: TGTGCCAGCAGTTACATTAGCACAGATACGCAGTATTTT. This gives the protein CASSYISTDTQYF.

The chain couples TRBV5-6 to TRBJ1-4; no definite D call. Germline CDR1 is SGHDT and CDR2 is YYEEEE. V was clipped by 4 bases and J by 4 bases, with 14 bases between them. This CDR3 spans 15 amino acids. CDR3 protein: CASSLRTAINEKLFF. CDR3 in DNA: TGTGCCAGCAGCCTCCGGACGGCAATTAATGAAAAACTGTTTTTT.

This rearrangement joins TRBV28 to TRBJ2-7; D ambiguous. From germline, CDR1 is MDHEN and CDR2 SYDVKM. The CDR3 consists of 11 residues. V was pared by 6 bases and J by 0 bases, with 3 bases between. Here the CDR3 reads CASRDSYEQYF. The CDR3 nucleotides read TGTGCCAGCAGGGACTCCTACGAGCAGTACTTC.

This clone is a singleton in its sample. This sequence joins TRBV9 and TRBJ2-3; tentative D call: TRBD2 (5 bases). CDR3 size: 14 residues. Germline V gene lookup returns CDR1 SGDLS and CDR2 YYNGEE. V was pared by 0 bases and J by 3 bases, with 8 bases between. CDR3 nucleotides: TGTGCCAGCAGCGTAGATGGCGGGACAGATACGCAGTATTTT. As protein: CASSVDGGTDTQYF.

This chain uses TRBV29-1 with TRBJ2-7; D possibly corresponds to TRBD1 (5 bases). CDR3 length equals 11 residues. V lost 7 bases and J lost 0, with 7 bases in between. CDR1 is SQVTM, CDR2 ANQGSEA, per germline. CDR3: CSATDSYEQYF. Here the CDR3 DNA reads TGCAGCGCGACAGACTCCTACGAGCAGTACTTC.

The chain is built from TRBV5-1 and TRBJ1-1; D ambiguous. From germline, CDR1 is SGHRS and CDR2 YFSETQ. There are 15 residues in the CDR3. The V gene lost 0 bases and the J gene lost 2 bases, with 11 bases spanning the gap. This chain's CDR3 is CASSLEVRINTEAFF. As DNA, the CDR3 is TGCGCCAGCAGCTTGGAGGTCAGGATAAACACTGAAGCTTTCTTT.

The sample holds a few counts of this clone. This rearrangement joins TRBV9 to TRBJ2-5, with D perhaps TRBD2 (5 bases). Trimming shortened V by 4 bases and J by 5 bases, and 15 bases separated the two germline ends. Germline CDR1 reads SGDLS; CDR2 reads YYNGEE. The CDR3 covers 14 residues. The CDR3 is CASSLGLYIETQYF. Here the CDR3 DNA reads TGTGCCAGCAGCCTTGGACTGTACATCGAGACCCAGTACTTC.

J is TRBJ1-1 and V is TRBV29-1; D is perhaps TRBD1 (5 bases). Trimming shortened V by 6 bases and J by 8 bases, and 13 bases separated the two germline ends. CDR3 length: 11 residues. Germline V CDR1 and CDR2: SQVTM, ANQGSEA. In nucleotides, the CDR3 is TGCAGCGTCGACCGGGACGGCGAAGCTTTCTTT. This codes for CSVDRDGEAFF.

By sample share, this clone is large (0.1 to 1%). The chain couples TRBV4-1 to TRBJ2-1; unclear D gene. The CDR3 is 13 residues long. V was cut by 0 bases and J by 12 bases, with 12 bases left in between. Germline loops: CDR1 MGHRA, CDR2 YSYEKL. CDR3 sequence: CASSQDPGLGQFF. The CDR3 DNA reads TGCGCCAGCAGCCAAGATCCGGGCTTGGGGCAGTTCTTC.

The CDR3 DNA reads as TGTGCCAGTAGTATCCTCGCGACAGGGATTGAGGCTTTCTTT. Its translation: CASSILATGIEAFF. The V gene is TRBV19, the J gene TRBJ1-1; TRBD1 agrees at 7 bases. The CDR3 totals 14 residues. Trimming at V came to 3 bases and at J to 11 bases, leaving 12 bases not matched to a gene. Germline loops: CDR1 LNHDA, CDR2 SQIVND (reference sequence). Drawing the rest from reference TRBV19 and TRBJ1-1, the complete variable domain is DGGITQSPKYLFRKEGQNVTLSCEQNLNHDAMYWYRQDPGQGLRLIYYSQIVNDFQKGDIAEGYSVSREKKESFPLTVTSAQKNPTAFYLCASSILATGIEAFFGQGTRLTVV.

The chain employs TRBV29-1 and TRBJ2-3; weak D call: TRBD2 (5 bases). The V and J ends lost 2 bases and 0 bases respectively, with 27 bases between them. The CDR3 runs 20 residues. From germline, CDR1 is SQVTM and CDR2 ANQGSEA. This chain's CDR3 is CSVEFLAGAPNGDSTDTQYF. The CDR3 nucleotides are TGCAGCGTTGAATTCTTGGCGGGCGCCCCGAATGGAGATAGCACAGATACGCAGTATTTT.

V gene TRBV7-9 combines with J gene TRBJ1-1, with unresolved D. The CDR3 runs 12 residues. The V gene lost 5 bases and the J gene lost 0 bases, with 4 bases spanning the gap. Per the germline V gene, CDR1 is SEHNR and CDR2 is FQNEAQ (reference sequence). The CDR3 nucleotides read TGTGCCAGCAGCGGAGTGAACACTGAAGCTTTCTTT. Protein sequence: CASSGVNTEAFF.

This clone ranks as medium-sized. The genes are TRBV2 and TRBJ2-3; 10 bases match TRBD2. From germline, CDR1 is SNHLY and CDR2 FYNNEI. The CDR3 consists of 16 residues. J gave up 2 bases and V 2 bases, and 4 bases lay outside the gene matches. The CDR3 loop reads CASSEPGLANTDTQYF. CDR3 sequence (DNA): TGTGCCAGCAGTGAACCGGGACTAGCGAACACAGATACGCAGTATTTT.

The V call is TRBV7-3, the J call TRBJ2-1, with D maybe TRBD2 (6 bases). V gave up 2 bases and J gave up 6 bases, with 17 bases separating them. CDR3 length: 16 residues. CDR1 SGHTA and CDR2 FQGTGA come from the germline V gene. CDR3 amino acids: CASSLRGSALRNEQFF. CDR3 coding DNA: TGTGCCAGCAGCTTACGGGGGAGCGCCCTCCGCAATGAGCAGTTCTTC.

This clone appeared many times. The chain is built from TRBV11-2 and TRBJ2-1; D may correspond to TRBD1 or TRBD2 (5 bases each). Germline CDR1 reads SGHAT; CDR2 reads FQNNGV. With 2 bases removed from V and 2 bases from J, the gap between germline ends came to 10 bases. The CDR3 length is 15 residues. The CDR3 protein is CASSLWDGTYNEQFF. CDR3 DNA: TGTGCCAGCAGCTTATGGGACGGGACCTACAATGAGCAGTTCTTC.

The DNA for the CDR3 is TGTGCCAGCAGTTCGACAGGGGCCTACGAGCAGTACTTC. Residues: CASSSTGAYEQYF. This sequence joins TRBV27 and TRBJ2-7; 8 bases agree with TRBD1. This CDR3 contains 13 residues. V lost 4 bases and J lost 2; bases outside the gene matches: 1. The V gene's germline CDR1 is MNHEY and CDR2 SMNVEV (reference sequence).

This clone was seen only a few times. This sequence joins TRBV7-9 and TRBJ1-2, with no clear D. Germline CDR1 and CDR2: SEHNR and FQNEAQ (reference sequence). V shed 1 base and J shed 6 bases, with 12 bases lying between them. The CDR3 consists of 14 residues. CDR3 loop: CASSLVTGGDGYTF. The CDR3 coding sequence is TGTGCCAGCAGCTTAGTCACGGGAGGCGATGGCTACACCTTC.

This chain uses TRBV5-5 with TRBJ1-2; D uncertain. Trimming left V 3 bases short and J 4 bases short, with 13 bases between. Per the germline V gene, CDR1 is SGHKS and CDR2 is YYEKEE (reference sequence). The CDR3 covers 14 residues. CDR3: CASSSPGDFYGYTF. The CDR3 DNA is TGTGCCAGCAGCTCCCCTGGCGACTTCTATGGCTACACCTTC. The whole variable domain, filled in from reference TRBV5-5 and TRBJ1-2, reads DAGVTQSPTHLIKTRGQQVTLRCSPISGHKSVSWYQQVLGQGPQFIFQYYEKEERGRGNFPDRFSARQFPNYSSELNVNALLLGDSALYLCASSSPGDFYGYTFGSGTRLTVV.

This chain links TRBV27 with TRBJ2-3; no firm D call. The CDR3 is 13 residues long. Trimming took 4 bases from V and 5 from J, leaving 10 bases between them. Germline V gives CDR1 MNHEY, CDR2 SMNVEV (reference sequence). CDR3 in DNA: TGTGCCAGCAGTTACTGGGTTGGAGATACGCAGTATTTT. It specifies CASSYWVGDTQYF.